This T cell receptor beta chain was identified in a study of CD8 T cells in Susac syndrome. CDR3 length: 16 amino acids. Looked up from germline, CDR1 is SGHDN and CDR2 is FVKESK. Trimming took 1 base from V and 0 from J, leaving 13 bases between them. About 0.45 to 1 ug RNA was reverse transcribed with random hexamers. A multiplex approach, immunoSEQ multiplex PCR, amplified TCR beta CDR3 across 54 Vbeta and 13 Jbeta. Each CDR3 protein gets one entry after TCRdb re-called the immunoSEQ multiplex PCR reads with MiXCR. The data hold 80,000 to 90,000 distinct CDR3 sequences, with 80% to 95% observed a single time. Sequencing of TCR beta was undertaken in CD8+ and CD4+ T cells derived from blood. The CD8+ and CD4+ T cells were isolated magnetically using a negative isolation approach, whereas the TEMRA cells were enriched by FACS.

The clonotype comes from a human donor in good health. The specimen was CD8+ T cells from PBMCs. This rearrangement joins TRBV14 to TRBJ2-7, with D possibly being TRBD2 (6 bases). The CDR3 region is CASSQVAARSSYEQYF. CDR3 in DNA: TGTGCCAGCAGCCAAGTAGCGGCTAGGAGCTCCTACGAGCAGTACTTC.